The sequence of this TCR beta chain was determined in a study of blood T cell repertoires in COVID-19. Overall study context: Researchers got acute and convalescent COVID-19 samples from the United States, Italy and Spain. The analysed material was cDNA or gDNA that came from T cells, B-cell-depleted T cells, or PBMCs.

This clone was seen only a few times. Per the original data handling: Amplification of reference gene primers was used by the study to estimate nucleated cell counts. Profiling relied on immunoSEQ multiplex PCR, and the TCRdb table lists in-frame clones only, not all of them. V and J calls and clone size are as listed in that table; D and trimming were resolved from the DNA. In the table there are under 150,000 clones, 69% of which are singletons. This CDR3 comprises 14 residues. Germline V CDR1 and CDR2: SNHLY, FYNNEI. The V end was cut by 2 bases, the J end by 8 bases, with 15 bases between. This sequence originates from a woman in her 70s with acute or convalescent COVID-19. The chain couples TRBV2 to TRBJ1-2; no reliable D call. The specimen sequenced was peripheral blood. Here the CDR3 reads CASSEYARQQGYTF. In DNA, the CDR3 is TGTGCCAGCAGTGAATATGCTAGGCAGCAGGGCTACACCTTC. The full variable domain, its missing parts supplied by reference TRBV2 and TRBJ1-2, is EPEVTQTPSHQVTQMGQEVILRCVPISNHLYFYWYRQILGQKVEFLVSFYNNEISEKSEIFDDQFSVERPDGSNFTLKIRSTKLEDSAMYFCASSEYARQQGYTFGSGTRLTVV.